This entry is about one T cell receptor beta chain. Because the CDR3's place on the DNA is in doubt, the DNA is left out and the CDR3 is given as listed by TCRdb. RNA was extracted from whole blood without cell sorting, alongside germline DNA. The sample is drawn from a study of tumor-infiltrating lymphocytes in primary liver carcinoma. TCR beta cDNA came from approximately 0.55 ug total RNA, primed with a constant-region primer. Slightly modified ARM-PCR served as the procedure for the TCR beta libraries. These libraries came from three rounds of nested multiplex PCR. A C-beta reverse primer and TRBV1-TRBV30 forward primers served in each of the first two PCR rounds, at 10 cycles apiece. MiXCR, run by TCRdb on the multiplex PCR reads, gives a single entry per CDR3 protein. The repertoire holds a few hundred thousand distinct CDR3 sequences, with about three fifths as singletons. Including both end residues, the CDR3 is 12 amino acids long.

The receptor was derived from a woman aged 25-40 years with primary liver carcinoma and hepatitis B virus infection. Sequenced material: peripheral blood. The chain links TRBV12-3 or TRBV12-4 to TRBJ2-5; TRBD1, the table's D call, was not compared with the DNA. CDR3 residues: CASSWGFGTQNF.